A single T cell receptor beta chain is shown here with its context. This sample was included in a study of shared clonotypes between healthy human individuals. At the level of the study: The plates for each donor numbered three CD4 naive, three CD4 memory, two CD8 naive and one CD8 memory.

Assay used: immunoSEQ multiplex PCR; TCRdb lists only in-frame clones, some missing. The table includes some 1.4 million clones, around 97% detected once. The length of the CDR3 is 17 residues. The germline gives CDR1 MGHRA, CDR2 YSYEKL. V was clipped by 0 bases and J by 3 bases, with 15 bases between them. The gene calls are TRBV4-1 and TRBJ2-4; the D is unclear. The sequence came from a young man in good health. What was sequenced was naive CD4+ T cells sorted from blood. Subset defined: CD45RA+ positively selected. The CDR3 loop reads CASSQDSADLFKNIQYF. DNA for the CDR3: TGCGCCAGCAGCCAAGATTCGGCGGACCTGTTCAAAAACATTCAGTACTTC.